This T cell receptor (beta chain) was sequenced during a study of blood T cell repertoires in COVID-19. The CDR3 extends over 14 amino acids. V was pared by 11 bases and J by 8 bases, with 14 bases of the junction left unmatched. Germline V lookup: CDR1 SNHLY, CDR2 FYNNEI. Data came from immunoSEQ multiplex PCR; TCRdb stores just in-frame clones and leaves some out. Among 100,000 or so clones listed, almost 80% were seen once. This TCR was sampled from a man aged 65 to 85 with active or convalescent COVID-19. Specimen: peripheral blood. The chain has TRBV2 and TRBJ2-1; 8 bases fit TRBD2. The chain's CDR3 is CAARRGAPWDEQFF. The CDR3 region has the DNA TGTGCCGCACGGCGGGGGGCCCCTTGGGATGAGCAGTTCTTC.